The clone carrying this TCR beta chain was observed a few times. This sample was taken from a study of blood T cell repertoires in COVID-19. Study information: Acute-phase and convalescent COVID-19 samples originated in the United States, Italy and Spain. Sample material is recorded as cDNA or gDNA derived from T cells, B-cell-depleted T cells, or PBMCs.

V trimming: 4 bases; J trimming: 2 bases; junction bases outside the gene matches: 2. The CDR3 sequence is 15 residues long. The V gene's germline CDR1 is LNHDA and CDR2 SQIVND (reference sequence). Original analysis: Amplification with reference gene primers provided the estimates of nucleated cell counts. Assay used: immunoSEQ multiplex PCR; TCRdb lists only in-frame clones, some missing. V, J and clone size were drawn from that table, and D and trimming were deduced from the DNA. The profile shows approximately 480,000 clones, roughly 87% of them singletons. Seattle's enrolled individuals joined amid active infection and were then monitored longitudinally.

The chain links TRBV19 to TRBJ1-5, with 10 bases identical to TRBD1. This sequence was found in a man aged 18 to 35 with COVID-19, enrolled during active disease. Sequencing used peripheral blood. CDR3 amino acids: CASSKDRGGNQPQHF. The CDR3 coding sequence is TGTGCCAGTAGTAAGGACAGGGGGGGCAATCAGCCCCAGCATTTT.